These 13 T cell receptor beta chains were all obtained from the same sample, sequenced in a study of identical twins. TCRdb recomputed calls from the 5' RACE reads with MiXCR, one row per CDR3 protein. The sample has 600,000 to 850,000 distinct CDR3 sequences, 18% seen once; the top ten hold 13%. The data were also submitted as part of a second study, on T cells expressing NK-cell markers.

Sequencing was carried out using PBMCs. These receptors were obtained from a woman younger than 30 in good health.

The V call is TRBV5-6, the J call TRBJ2-1; 11 nucleotides match TRBD2. Germline V lookup: CDR1 SGHDT, CDR2 YYEEEE. J lost 4 bases, V lost 6 bases, and 0 bases had no gene match. CDR3 length: 13 residues. The CDR3 spells CASIAGGYNEQFF. CDR3 DNA sequence: TGTGCCAGCATAGCGGGGGGGTACAATGAGCAGTTCTTC.

This chain links TRBV7-3 with TRBJ2-7; 10 bases agree with TRBD1. Germline V gene lookup returns CDR1 SGHTA and CDR2 FQGTGA. J was trimmed by 10 bases and V by 4 bases; bases with no gene match: 10. The CDR3 loop spans 14 amino acids. In DNA, the CDR3 is TGTGCCAGCAGCTCCGGCCCAGGACAGGGGGTACAGTACTTC. Protein sequence: CASSSGPGQGVQYF. The full variable domain, rest sourced from reference TRBV7-3 and TRBJ2-7, is GAGVSQTPSNKVTEKGKYVELRCDPISGHTALYWYRQSLGQGPEFLIYFQGTGAADDSGLPNDRFFAVRPEGSVSTLKIQRTERGDSAVYLCASSSGPGQGVQYFGPGTRLTVT.

There are a few counts of this clonotype. The genes are TRBV5-5 and TRBJ2-3; no definite D call. Per germline, CDR1 SGHKS and CDR2 YYEKEE (reference sequence). V lost 1 base and J 2 bases, leaving 11 bases between the germline ends. CDR3 length: 15 amino acids. CDR3 loop: CASSLLRANTDTQYF. As DNA, the CDR3 is TGTGCCAGCAGCTTGTTACGGGCCAACACAGATACGCAGTATTTT.

A few counts support this clonotype. This chain uses TRBV5-1 with TRBJ2-1; D is tentatively TRBD1 or TRBD2 (5 bases each). The germline V gene has CDR1 SGHRS and CDR2 YFSETQ. V was clipped by 4 bases and J by 4 bases, with 15 bases between them. There are 15 residues in the CDR3. In DNA, the CDR3 is TGCGCCAGCAGCCCGGGACCCAGCCTTTACAATGAGCAGTTCTTC. Translating it yields CASSPGPSLYNEQFF.

This clonotype came up a few times. V gene TRBV5-1 combines with J gene TRBJ1-1; D remains unclear. Trimming stripped 0 bases from V and 1 base from J, with 10 bases between. CDR1 is SGHRS, CDR2 YFSETQ, per germline. The CDR3 extends over 15 amino acids. CDR3 bases: TGCGCCAGCAGCTTGGAGGCCAGACCGAACACTGAAGCTTTCTTT. Its translation is CASSLEARPNTEAFF. Supplemented by reference TRBV5-1 and TRBJ1-1, the full variable domain reads KAGVTQTPRYLIKTRGQQVTLSCSPISGHRSVSWYQQTPGQGLQFLFEYFSETQRNKGNFPGRFSGRQFSNSRSEMNVSTLELGDSALYLCASSLEARPNTEAFFGQGTRLTVV.

There are a few counts of this clonotype. This CDR3 reads CSVRAWDRGGEQYF. CDR3 nucleotides: TGCAGCGTTCGGGCCTGGGACAGGGGTGGCGAGCAGTACTTC. V usage is TRBV29-1 and J usage is TRBJ2-7, with 10 bases aligning to TRBD1. The CDR3 sequence is 14 residues long. The V gene's germline CDR1 is SQVTM and CDR2 ANQGSEA. Unmatched junction bases numbered 10, after V lost 5 bases and J lost 6 bases.

This sequence joins TRBV15 and TRBJ2-5; the D is unclear. V lost 5 bases and J 2 bases, leaving 12 bases between the germline ends. This CDR3 is 14 amino acids long. Germline loops: CDR1 LNHNV, CDR2 YYDKDF (reference sequence). DNA for the CDR3: TGTGCCACCAGCGGACCATTCTTACAAGAGACCCAGTACTTC. This codes for CATSGPFLQETQYF. The whole variable domain, remainder taken from reference TRBV15 and TRBJ2-5, is DAMVIQNPRYQVTQFGKPVTLSCSQTLNHNVMYWYQQKSSQAPKLLFHYYDKDFNNEADTPDNFQSRRPNTSFCFLDIRSPGLGDTAMYLCATSGPFLQETQYFGPGTRLLVL.

The rearrangement uses TRBV4-2 and TRBJ2-1; D may correspond to TRBD1 or TRBD2 (6 bases each). Trimming cost V 0 bases and J 7 bases, with 16 bases left between them. CDR3 length equals 16 residues. In germline, CDR1 is LGHNA, CDR2 YNFKEQ. The CDR3 coding sequence is TGTGCCAGCAGCCAAGAGGAGGGGGGCACAAGGAATGAGCAGTTCTTC. As protein: CASSQEEGGTRNEQFF.

This rearrangement joins TRBV7-9 to TRBJ2-2, with 9 bases identical to TRBD1. Germline values: CDR1 SEHNR, CDR2 FQNEAQ (reference sequence). This CDR3 contains 15 residues. Trimming cost V 5 bases and J 3 bases; bases outside gene matches: 4. The CDR3 loop reads CASSRTGAYTGELFF. In DNA, the CDR3 is TGTGCCAGCAGCAGGACAGGGGCCTACACCGGGGAGCTGTTTTTT.

V gene TRBV20-1 combines with J gene TRBJ1-6; 8 bases match TRBD1. J lost 9 bases, V lost 3 bases, and 1 base had no gene match. The CDR3 is 12 residues long. CDR1 and CDR2 (germline): DFQATT, SNEGSKA (reference sequence). The CDR3 region has the DNA TGCAGTGCTAGGCAGGGGGCTTCACCCCTCCACTTT. Amino acids: CSARQGASPLHF.

This clonotype was seen only a few times. The CDR3 sequence is CSVEEPGTAKAFF. For the CDR3, the DNA is TGCAGCGTTGAAGAACCCGGGACAGCAAAAGCTTTCTTT. This chain links TRBV29-1 with TRBJ1-1; 7 bases map to TRBD1. This CDR3 region has 13 residues. J was trimmed by 9 bases and V by 0 bases; bases with no gene match: 7. Per germline, CDR1 SQVTM and CDR2 ANQGSEA.

This chain links TRBV12-3 or TRBV12-4 with TRBJ2-7; D perhaps matches TRBD1 (5 bases). Trimming shortened V by 6 bases and J by 3 bases, and 12 bases separated the two germline ends. This CDR3 contains 13 residues. The CDR3 is CASRQTDIYEQYF. In DNA, the CDR3 is TGTGCCAGCAGGCAGACAGATATCTACGAGCAGTACTTC.

DNA for the CDR3: TGCAGTGCTAGAGGAGGTCTAGCGGGAGGAGAGCAGTTCTTC. It is translated as CSARGGLAGGEQFF. V gene TRBV20-1 combines with J gene TRBJ2-1; 11 bases are shared with TRBD2. J was trimmed by 10 bases and V by 1 base; bases with no gene match: 6. CDR1 DFQATT and CDR2 SNEGSKA come from the germline V gene (reference sequence). The CDR3 totals 14 residues.